What follows are 25 T cell receptor beta chains derived from one specimen sequenced in a study of CD8 T cells in ankylosing spondylitis. Overall study findings and caveats: Apparently characteristic of ankylosing spondylitis blood was a TCR beta motif (about eight highly homologous variants).

Which antigens these TCRs recognize remains unknown. TCRdb reprocessed the 5' RACE reads with MiXCR, giving one entry per CDR3 protein. The sample has 650,000 to 800,000 distinct CDR3 sequences, 15% to 20% seen once. The sequenced sample consisted of blood, either unsorted or a sorted T cell fraction (not recorded which). These receptors were collected from a male donor with ankylosing spondylitis.

The V call is TRBV20-1, the J call TRBJ2-7; maybe TRBD1 (5 bases). The CDR3 is 15 amino acids. The V gene lost 0 bases and the J gene lost 2 bases, with 14 bases spanning the gap. Germline V lookup: CDR1 DFQATT, CDR2 SNEGSKA (reference sequence). CDR3 DNA: TGCAGTGCTAGAGACCGACAGAGCACCCCCTACGAGCAGTACTTC. Translated, it gives CSARDRQSTPYEQYF.

The sample holds a few counts of this clonotype. The chain employs TRBV12-3 or TRBV12-4 and TRBJ2-5, with a weak D call TRBD2 (6 bases). This CDR3 is 12 amino acids long. V dropped 8 bases and J dropped 2 bases, with 9 bases sitting between them. CDR3 DNA: TGTGCCAGCGCGGGGTTACAAGAGACCCAGTACTTC. Translating gives CASAGLQETQYF.

This clonotype was counted many times. The V gene is TRBV20-1, the J gene TRBJ2-1; 8 nucleotides match TRBD1. In germline, CDR1 is DFQATT, CDR2 SNEGSKA (reference sequence). With V trimmed by 0 bases and J by 2 bases, 6 bases remained unmatched. The CDR3 length is 16 residues. CDR3 in DNA: TGCAGTGCTAGAGATGGGCGACAGGGGACCTACAATGAGCAGTTCTTC. Encoded protein: CSARDGRQGTYNEQFF.

The CDR3 nucleotides are TGTGCCAGCTCCCATCGCAGGGGGGAATCCAATGAGCAGTTCTTC. As protein: CASSHRRGESNEQFF. The genes are TRBV7-8 and TRBJ2-1; the D gene is possibly TRBD1 (7 bases). V was cut by 8 bases and J by 6 bases, with 20 bases left in between. The germline CDR1 and CDR2 sequences are SGHVS and FQNEAQ. There are 15 residues in the CDR3.

V and J are TRBV5-1 and TRBJ2-5; D is undetermined. Trimming shortened V by 1 base and J by 0 bases, and 7 bases separated the two germline ends. The CDR3 loop spans 14 amino acids. Germline CDR1 is SGHRS and CDR2 is YFSETQ. The CDR3 nucleotides are TGCGCCAGCAGCTTGATACCAGACCAAGAGACCCAGTACTTC. The encoded protein is CASSLIPDQETQYF.

Only a few counts were recorded for this clonotype. This chain uses TRBV29-1 with TRBJ2-1; the D gene is possibly TRBD2 (6 bases). Germline CDR1 reads SQVTM; CDR2 reads ANQGSEA. The CDR3 runs 13 residues. V lost 6 bases and J lost 4, with 13 bases in between. CDR3 coding DNA: TGCAGCGTGTCCGGGACTTCATACAATGAGCAGTTCTTC. Protein sequence: CSVSGTSYNEQFF.

This clonotype appeared a few times. This chain links TRBV6-1 with TRBJ2-7; 9 bases fit TRBD1. The CDR3 totals 15 residues. The trim removed 7 bases at V and 4 bases at J, leaving 11 bases unmatched. CDR1 and CDR2 (germline): MNHNS, SASEGT. CDR3 in DNA: TGTGCCAGCAAGGAACCGGGACAGGGCGGATACGAGCAGTACTTC. This codes for CASKEPGQGGYEQYF.

The V gene is TRBV29-1, the J gene TRBJ2-6, with a weak D call TRBD1 (5 bases). This CDR3 spans 13 amino acids. V gave up 5 bases and J gave up 0 bases, with 5 bases separating them. CDR1 is SQVTM and CDR2 is ANQGSEA in the germline V gene. CDR3 region: CSVQGSGANVLTF. CDR3 sequence (DNA): TGCAGCGTTCAGGGCTCTGGGGCCAACGTCCTGACTTTC. Variable domain in full (rest from reference TRBV29-1 and TRBJ2-6): SAVISQKPSRDICQRGTSLTIQCQVDSQVTMMFWYRQQPGQSLTLIATANQGSEATYESGFVIDKFPISRPNLTFSTLTVSNMSPEDSSIYLCSVQGSGANVLTFGAGSRLTVL.

This clonotype was observed a handful of times. The rearrangement uses TRBV10-3 and TRBJ2-2, with TRBD2 as a possible D gene (6 bases). The CDR3 spans 15 residues. V was clipped by 11 bases and J by 5 bases, with 21 bases between them. Germline CDR1 ENHRY, CDR2 SYGVKD. The CDR3 is CASRGAGLETGELFF. The CDR3, as DNA: TGTGCCTCCCGCGGTGCGGGGCTTGAGACCGGGGAGCTGTTTTTT.

V is TRBV3-1 and J is TRBJ2-2; a possible D gene is TRBD1 (6 bases). CDR1 and CDR2 (germline): LGHDT, YNNKEL (reference sequence). Trimming removed 0 bases at V and 1 base at J, with 18 bases between. The CDR3 has 19 residues. This CDR3 reads CASSQEKGRWGQNTGELFF. The CDR3 bases are TGTGCCAGCAGCCAAGAAAAGGGGCGGTGGGGACAGAACACCGGGGAGCTGTTTTTT.

This clonotype showed up just a few times. This chain connects TRBV7-2 to TRBJ2-1; the D is unclear. From germline, CDR1 is SGHTA and CDR2 FQGNSA. Trimming removed 0 bases at V and 15 bases at J, with 18 bases between. The CDR3 is 14 amino acids. The CDR3 DNA sequence: TGTGCCAGCAGCTTAGCCGAGTCTGGGCCAATGTGGTTCTTC. This translates into CASSLAESGPMWFF. The full variable domain, in which reference TRBV7-2 and TRBJ2-1 provide the parts outside the CDR3, is GAGVSQSPSNKVTEKGKDVELRCDPISGHTALYWYRQSLGQGLEFLIYFQGNSAPDKSGLPSDRFSAERTGGSVSTLTIQRTQQEDSAVYLCASSLAESGPMWFFGPGTRLTVL.

This clonotype was counted ten times or more. This sequence joins TRBV7-9 and TRBJ2-7, with a possible D match to TRBD2 (5 bases). Trimming shortened V by 6 bases and J by 0 bases, and 12 bases separated the two germline ends. Germline V CDR1 and CDR2: SEHNR, FQNEAQ (reference sequence). This CDR3 is built from 14 residues. Here the CDR3 DNA reads TGTGCCAGCAGGCCCGCCGACTACTCCTACGAGCAGTACTTC. This sequence encodes CASRPADYSYEQYF. Based on the CDR3 plus reference TRBV7-9 and TRBJ2-7, the full variable domain is DTGVSQNPRHKITKRGQNVTFRCDPISEHNRLYWYRQTLGQGPEFLTYFQNEAQLEKSRLLSDRFSAERPKGSFSTLEIQRTEQGDSAMYLCASRPADYSYEQYFGPGTRLTVT.

This clonotype was seen only a few times. The chain uses TRBV30 and TRBJ1-1, with 7 bases matching TRBD1. The CDR3 sequence is 14 residues long. Germline CDR1 is GTSNPN and CDR2 is SVGIG (reference sequence). V dropped 0 bases and J dropped 5; count of bases not matched to a gene: 6. CDR3 sequence: CAWSVRGQRTEAFF. The CDR3 region has the DNA TGTGCCTGGAGTGTTCGGGGACAGCGGACTGAAGCTTTCTTT.

Only a few counts were recorded for this clonotype. The chain recombines TRBV29-1 with TRBJ2-2; no clear D gene. Trimming pared 0 bases from V and 0 bases from J, leaving 11 bases between. CDR1 is SQVTM and CDR2 is ANQGSEA in the germline V gene. This CDR3 region has 16 residues. The CDR3 is CSVEDMESANTGELFF. The CDR3 coding sequence is TGCAGCGTTGAAGATATGGAGTCCGCGAACACCGGGGAGCTGTTTTTT.

This clonotype was counted a few times. The genes are TRBV3-1 and TRBJ1-6; TRBD1 matches 8 bases. With 5 bases clipped from V and 7 bases from J, the junction kept 7 bases outside the gene matches. Germline-derived CDR1 and CDR2 are LGHDT and YNNKEL (reference sequence). The CDR3 totals 15 residues. DNA of the CDR3: TGTGCCAGCAGCACGCGGGACAGGCCAAATTCACCCCTCCACTTT. It encodes CASSTRDRPNSPLHF.

The CDR3 spells CASSSPEGARYGYTF. In DNA, the CDR3 is TGTGCCAGCAGCTCGCCCGAGGGGGCTAGGTATGGCTACACCTTC. V is TRBV7-2 and J is TRBJ1-2; 7 nucleotides agree with TRBD1. The CDR3 spans 15 residues. V trimming: 4 bases; J trimming: 5 bases; junction bases outside the gene matches: 10. CDR1 and CDR2 from the germline V gene are SGHTA and FQGNSA.

This clonotype was seen a few times. This sequence joins TRBV5-1 and TRBJ1-2; D is possibly TRBD1 (6 bases). V gave up 1 base and J gave up 7 bases, with 17 bases separating them. Per germline, CDR1 SGHRS and CDR2 YFSETQ. This CDR3 is 15 amino acids long. DNA of the CDR3: TGCGCCAGCAGCTTGTTTCGTCCAGGGGATCGTGGCTACACCTTC. Amino acid sequence: CASSLFRPGDRGYTF.

The chain uses TRBV7-3 and TRBJ2-7; 9 nucleotides align to TRBD1. The CDR3 contains 17 residues. J was trimmed by 2 bases and V by 5 bases; bases with no gene match: 13. Looked up from germline, CDR1 is SGHTA and CDR2 is FQGTGA. The CDR3 sequence: CASSPSPPGTGTYEQYF. In nucleotides, the CDR3 is TGTGCCAGCAGCCCCAGTCCCCCCGGGACAGGGACCTACGAGCAGTACTTC.

This chain joins TRBV2 and TRBJ2-3; 9 nucleotides agree with TRBD1. The CDR3 totals 14 residues. Germline CDR1 is SNHLY and CDR2 is FYNNEI. V lost 7 bases, J lost 2 bases, and 4 bases stayed unmatched. CDR3 coding DNA: TGTGCCAGCAAGACAGGGGGTCCCACAGATACGCAGTATTTT. Translation gives CASKTGGPTDTQYF.

This clonotype was detected ten times or more. The chain recombines TRBV20-1 with TRBJ2-7, with 7 nucleotides matching TRBD2. The CDR3 is 13 residues long. The V gene's germline CDR1 is DFQATT and CDR2 SNEGSKA (reference sequence). Trimming cost V 1 base and J 3 bases; bases outside gene matches: 3. The CDR3 reads CSARGGSNYEQYF. The CDR3 DNA is TGCAGTGCTAGAGGCGGGAGTAACTACGAGCAGTACTTC.

The chain is built from TRBV4-3 and TRBJ1-4; 7 bases line up with TRBD1. V trimming: 0 bases; J trimming: 6 bases; junction bases outside the gene matches: 10. CDR1 and CDR2 (germline): LGHNA, YSLEER. The CDR3 is 17 amino acids. The CDR3 reads CASSQDRFPQGDEKLFF. CDR3 nucleotides: TGCGCCAGCAGCCAAGATCGTTTCCCCCAGGGGGATGAAAAACTGTTTTTT.

The V gene is TRBV5-1, the J gene TRBJ1-4, with TRBD1 matching 7 bases. The CDR3 has 16 residues. Unmatched junction bases numbered 11, after V lost 2 bases and J lost 7 bases. The germline V gene encodes CDR1 SGHRS and CDR2 YFSETQ. The CDR3 bases are TGCGCCAGCAGCTTCTCCAGACGACAGGGTCCTGAAAAACTGTTTTTT. It codes for CASSFSRRQGPEKLFF.

In this sample, this clonotype turned up a few times. The chain is built from TRBV2 and TRBJ1-5; the D gene is possibly TRBD1 (5 bases). CDR1 is SNHLY and CDR2 is FYNNEI in the germline V gene. The CDR3 runs 15 residues. The ends were cut back, 3 bases at V and 4 bases at J, with 13 bases in the middle. CDR3 protein: CASSEAGRVNQPQHF. The CDR3 coding sequence is TGTGCCAGCAGTGAGGCAGGGCGGGTTAATCAGCCCCAGCATTTT.

This clonotype was counted many times. The chain joins TRBV29-1 to TRBJ2-3, with D possibly matching TRBD1 (6 bases). This CDR3 is 12 amino acids long. The germline V gene has CDR1 SQVTM and CDR2 ANQGSEA. Between the trimmed V and J ends, which lost 6 bases and 6 bases, there was a span of 13 bases. The CDR3 DNA reads TGCAGCGTCCGGCAGGGGAAGGATACGCAGTATTTT. This codes for CSVRQGKDTQYF.

There are a few counts of this clonotype. The gene calls are TRBV7-9 and TRBJ1-1; 8 bases line up with TRBD1. This CDR3 has 13 amino acids. The trim removed 5 bases at V and 7 bases at J, leaving 6 bases unmatched. Germline values: CDR1 SEHNR, CDR2 FQNEAQ (reference sequence). CDR3 bases: TGTGCCAGCAGCCATGGACAGGGTCTTGAAGCTTTCTTT. This gives the protein CASSHGQGLEAFF.